The source of this T cell receptor (beta chain) is a study of shared clonotypes between healthy human individuals. Overall study: The people who gave samples were two women and a few men aged 18 to 49. General observations from the study: Clonotypes shared by all four sorted-subset donors had higher generation probabilities than non-shared clonotypes. Several donors held about 5% of naive CD4 clonotypes in common. Tissues were not sampled, only blood, and their repertoires likely differ.

On this clone: Its specificity is not known.

Only CD45RO-negative cells positively selected for CCR7 counted as naive CD8 cells, so terminally differentiated effector memory CD45RA+ cells were excluded. The CDR3 contains 13 residues. The ends were cut back, 6 bases at V and 5 bases at J, with 11 bases in the middle. Germline-derived CDR1 and CDR2 are LNHNV and YYDKDF (reference sequence). TCRdb's table, derived via immunoSEQ multiplex PCR, lists solely in-frame clones and lacks some. This table has about 2.1 million clones, just over 90% appearing once. The gene calls are TRBV15 and TRBJ2-1; tentative D call: TRBD1 (5 bases). Material: naive CD8+ T cells from PBMCs. The TCR originated in a man aged 18 to 30 in good health. Some clones in this sample may be carry-over from other donors' samples. The CDR3 region is CATRERQNNEQFF. The CDR3 coding sequence is TGTGCCACCAGAGAACGACAGAACAATGAGCAGTTCTTC.